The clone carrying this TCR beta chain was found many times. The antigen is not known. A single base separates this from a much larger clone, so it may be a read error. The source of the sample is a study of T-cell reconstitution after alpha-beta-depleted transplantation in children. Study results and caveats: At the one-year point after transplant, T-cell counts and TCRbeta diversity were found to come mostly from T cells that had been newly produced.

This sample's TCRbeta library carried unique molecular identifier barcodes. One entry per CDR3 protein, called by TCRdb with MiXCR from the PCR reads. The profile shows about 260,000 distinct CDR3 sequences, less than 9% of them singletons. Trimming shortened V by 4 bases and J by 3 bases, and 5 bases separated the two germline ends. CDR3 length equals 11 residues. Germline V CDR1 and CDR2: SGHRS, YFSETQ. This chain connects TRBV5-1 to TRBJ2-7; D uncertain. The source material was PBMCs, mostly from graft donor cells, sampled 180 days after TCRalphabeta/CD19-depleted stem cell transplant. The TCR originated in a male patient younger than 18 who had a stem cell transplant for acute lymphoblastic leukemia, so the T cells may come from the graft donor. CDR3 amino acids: CASSGLYEQYF. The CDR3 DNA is TGCGCCAGCAGCGGTCTCTACGAGCAGTACTTC.